The 28 T cell receptor beta chains below come from one sample, sequenced in a study of blood T cell repertoires in COVID-19. Using immunoSEQ multiplex PCR, the repertoire was profiled, and TCRdb retains in-frame clones only, with some absent. Of over 200,000 clones in the sample, more than 75% were seen once. Sequencing was done on a sample of peripheral blood. These TCRs come from a woman between 45 and 60 years old with acute or convalescent COVID-19.

The chain couples TRBV3-1 (or the pseudogene TRBV3-2) to TRBJ2-5, with 11 bases matching TRBD2. CDR3 length: 13 amino acids. CDR1 is LGHDT and CDR2 is YNNKEL in the germline V gene (reference sequence). Trimming took 6 bases from V and 3 from J; bases not matched to a gene: 0. CDR3 sequence (DNA): TGTGCCAGCAGACTAGCGGGAGAAGAGACCCAGTACTTC. Its protein is CASRLAGEETQYF.

The chain employs TRBV30 and TRBJ2-1; the match to TRBD2 covers 12 bases. In germline, CDR1 is GTSNPN, CDR2 SVGIG (reference sequence). V lost 3 bases and J lost 3; bases outside the gene matches: 12. CDR3 length: 18 residues. The CDR3 reads CAWSAGVAGLAGYNEQFF. CDR3 in DNA: TGTGCCTGGAGCGCGGGTGTGGCGGGACTAGCGGGCTACAATGAGCAGTTCTTC.

This sequence joins TRBV14 and TRBJ2-7; 8 bases are a match to TRBD1. This CDR3 spans 14 amino acids. Germline loops: CDR1 SGHDN, CDR2 FVKESK. J gave up 2 bases and V 8 bases, and 8 bases lay outside the gene matches. The CDR3 bases are TGTGCCAGCCAAGGACAGGGTGCGCCCTACGAGCAGTACTTC. It translates to CASQGQGAPYEQYF. Based on the CDR3 plus reference TRBV14 and TRBJ2-7, the full variable domain is EAGVTQFPSHSVIEKGQTVTLRCDPISGHDNLYWYRRVMGKEIKFLLHFVKESKQDESGMPNNRFLAERTGGTYSTLKVQPAELEDSGVYFCASQGQGAPYEQYFGPGTRLTVT.

This chain connects TRBV4-1 to TRBJ2-2; possibly TRBD2 for D (6 bases). The germline gives CDR1 MGHRA, CDR2 YSYEKL. This CDR3 has 12 amino acids. V was shortened by 4 bases and J by 6 bases, with 6 bases between the two germline ends. The CDR3 region has the DNA TGCGCCAGCAGCCCGGGAGCCGGGGAGCTGTTTTTT. Its translation: CASSPGAGELFF.

The gene calls are TRBV10-3 and TRBJ2-3; 12 bases are a match to TRBD2. The CDR3 runs to 16 residues. V dropped 4 bases and J dropped 2; count of bases not matched to a gene: 4. Germline assignment: CDR1 ENHRY and CDR2 SYGVKD. In DNA form, the CDR3 reads TGTGCCATCAGTGGGGGACTAGCGGGTTTCACAGATACGCAGTATTTT. This encodes CAISGGLAGFTDTQYF.

V and J are TRBV30 and TRBJ1-5; 9 nucleotides line up with TRBD1. Trimming at V came to 4 bases and at J to 0 bases, leaving 4 bases not matched to a gene. This CDR3 region has 15 residues. CDR1 is GTSNPN and CDR2 is SVGIG in the germline V gene (reference sequence). CDR3 amino acids: CAWTRTGDSNQPQHF. In DNA, the CDR3 is TGTGCCTGGACAAGGACAGGGGATAGCAATCAGCCCCAGCATTTT.

This clone was seen a few times. This chain links TRBV24-1 with TRBJ1-2, with TRBD1 matching 11 bases. The germline gives CDR1 KGHDR, CDR2 SFDVKD. With V trimmed by 4 bases and J by 6 bases, 3 bases remained unmatched. The length of the CDR3 is 14 residues. The CDR3 region is CATSESGQGDGYTF. The CDR3 bases are TGTGCCACCAGTGAGTCGGGACAGGGGGATGGCTACACCTTC.

The chain employs TRBV5-1 and TRBJ2-3; 14 nucleotides match TRBD2. CDR3 size: 17 residues. Unmatched junction bases numbered 3, after V lost 0 bases and J lost 3 bases. Germline CDR1 and CDR2: SGHRS and YFSETQ. CDR3 amino acids: CASSLAGLAGATDTQYF. CDR3 sequence (DNA): TGCGCCAGCAGCTTGGCGGGACTAGCGGGAGCGACAGATACGCAGTATTTT.

The V gene is TRBV5-8, the J gene TRBJ1-5; possibly TRBD1 for D (6 bases). Looked up from germline, CDR1 is SGHTS and CDR2 is YDEGEE. V was shortened by 4 bases and J by 3 bases, with 11 bases between the two germline ends. The CDR3 runs to 14 residues. The CDR3 DNA is TGTGCCAGCAGCGACACAGGGCTCAATCAGCCCCAGCATTTT. It specifies CASSDTGLNQPQHF.

The chain employs TRBV30 and TRBJ2-5, with TRBD1 identical over 7 bases. The germline V gene encodes CDR1 GTSNPN and CDR2 SVGIG (reference sequence). CDR3 size: 16 residues. V trimming: 0 bases; J trimming: 4 bases; junction bases outside the gene matches: 11. CDR3 residues: CAWSVSWTGGGETQYF. DNA of the CDR3: TGTGCCTGGAGTGTCAGCTGGACAGGAGGAGGAGAGACCCAGTACTTC. The entire variable domain, with the rest obtained from reference TRBV30 and TRBJ2-5, is as follows: SQTIHQWPATLVQPVGSPLSLECTVEGTSNPNLYWYRQAAGRGLQLLFYSVGIGQISSEVPQNLSASRPQDRQFILSSKKLLLSDSGFYLCAWSVSWTGGGETQYFGPGTRLLVL.

This chain uses TRBV9 with TRBJ2-1; D remains ambiguous. This CDR3 has 15 residues. Looked up from germline, CDR1 is SGDLS and CDR2 is YYNGEE. V was clipped by 0 bases and J by 7 bases, with 14 bases between them. The CDR3, as DNA: TGTGCCAGCAGCGTAGGAAACTACGCTTGGAATGAGCAGTTCTTC. It translates to CASSVGNYAWNEQFF.

This chain links TRBV6-2 or TRBV6-3 with TRBJ2-3; no clear D. The CDR3 spans 15 residues. Germline CDR1 and CDR2: MNHEY and SVGEGT. V shed 4 bases and J shed 2 bases, with 13 bases lying between them. CDR3 sequence: CASSSAQQLTDTQYF. The CDR3 nucleotides are TGTGCCAGCAGTTCGGCCCAACAGCTCACAGATACGCAGTATTTT.

With regard to this clone: Germline is not matched at one junction end, which may reflect a read error. Additional DNA sequences in this sample encode the identical CDR3. CDR3 residues: CASSLDRGTEAFF. CDR3 sequence (DNA): TGTGCTAGCAGCTTAGACAGGGGCACTGAAGCTTTCTTT. V usage is TRBV7-7 and J usage is TRBJ1-1; 8 bases are a match to TRBD1. CDR1 and CDR2 from the germline V gene are SSHAT and FNYEAQ (reference sequence). This CDR3 comprises 13 residues.

This rearrangement joins TRBV6-5 to TRBJ1-5; 8 bases align to TRBD1. V gave up 6 bases and J gave up 5 bases; unmatched junction bases: 3. The CDR3 runs 13 residues. Germline assignment: CDR1 MNHEY and CDR2 SVGAGI. The CDR3 loop reads CASRTGAYQPQHF. The CDR3 region has the DNA TGTGCCAGCAGGACAGGGGCATATCAGCCCCAGCATTTT.

This chain joins TRBV6-7 and TRBJ2-2; possibly TRBD1 for D (6 bases). TRBV6-7 is classed as an ORF, of uncertain function. The CDR3 length is 16 residues. Trimming removed 2 bases from V and 3 bases from J, with 13 bases in between. This CDR3 reads CASSYTQGPHTGELFF. The CDR3 nucleotides are TGTGCCAGCAGTTACACACAGGGCCCCCACACCGGGGAGCTGTTTTTT.

The V gene is TRBV9, the J gene TRBJ1-3; TRBD1 matches at 12 bases. CDR1 and CDR2 (germline): SGDLS, YYNGEE. This CDR3 has 15 amino acids. V shed 4 bases, J shed 4 bases, and the junction held 3 bases outside the gene matches. CDR3 nucleotide sequence: TGTGCCAGCAGCACGGGGACAGGGGGCGGAAACACCATATATTTT. This gives the protein CASSTGTGGGNTIYF.

The chain joins TRBV18 to TRBJ1-2; 9 bases agree with TRBD1. Germline trimming cut 4 bases from V and 6 bases from J; bases unmatched to any gene: 6. Per the germline V gene, CDR1 is KGHSH and CDR2 is LQKENI. The length of the CDR3 is 14 residues. This CDR3 is CASSLGQGINGYTF. Written as DNA, the CDR3 is TGTGCCAGCTCACTTGGACAGGGGATAAATGGCTACACCTTC.

The rearrangement links TRBV2 to TRBJ1-2, with D possibly being TRBD1 (6 bases). The CDR3 runs 14 residues. V lost 6 bases to trimming and J lost 5 bases, with 16 bases between them. Germline CDR1 reads SNHLY; CDR2 reads FYNNEI. The CDR3 nucleotides read TGTGCCAGCAGCCCTCAACAGGGTTGGTATGGCTACACCTTC. Protein product: CASSPQQGWYGYTF.

The rearrangement joins TRBV27 to TRBJ2-7, with 13 bases fitting TRBD2. Per the germline V gene, CDR1 is MNHEY and CDR2 is SMNVEV (reference sequence). V lost 5 bases to trimming and J lost 5 bases; unmatched junction nucleotides: 18. CDR3 length: 19 amino acids. For the CDR3, the DNA is TGTGCCAGCAGTATCACGGGACTAGCGGGATACCACCAACGAGACGAGCAGTACTTC. Translating it yields CASSITGLAGYHQRDEQYF.

The chain joins TRBV19 to TRBJ2-5; 7 nucleotides match TRBD1. The CDR3 is 16 residues long. CDR1 and CDR2 (germline): LNHDA, SQIVND (reference sequence). Germline trimming cut 1 base from V and 0 bases from J; bases unmatched to any gene: 5. The CDR3, as DNA: TGTGCCAGTAGTATAGGACAGGGAATTTACCAAGAGACCCAGTACTTC. It translates to CASSIGQGIYQETQYF.

The J gene is TRBJ1-2, the V gene TRBV4-2, with 10 bases identical to TRBD1. The junction had 12 bases not matched to a gene; V was cut back by 4 bases and J by 4 bases. From germline, CDR1 is LGHNA and CDR2 YNFKEQ. The CDR3 totals 17 residues. This CDR3 is CASSRRDRGDLGYGYTF. Written as DNA, the CDR3 is TGTGCCAGCAGCCGGCGGGACAGGGGCGACTTGGGCTATGGCTACACCTTC.

The chain links TRBV30 to TRBJ1-4; the D gene is possibly TRBD1 (5 bases). CDR3 length: 13 amino acids. Trimming stripped 3 bases from V and 11 bases from J, with 16 bases between. Germline assignment: CDR1 GTSNPN and CDR2 SVGIG (reference sequence). The CDR3 region is CAWRGPSRGKLFF. As DNA, the CDR3 is TGTGCCTGGAGGGGACCGAGCCGGGGGAAACTGTTTTTT.

The chain carries TRBV7-2 and TRBJ1-2, with a weak D call TRBD1 (5 bases). Trimming took off 5 bases at V and 5 bases at J, with 15 bases between the two ends. The germline gives CDR1 SGHTA, CDR2 FQGNSA. The length of the CDR3 is 14 residues. CDR3 DNA: TGTGCCAGCAGCCCAGGGAGGGCTTGGTATGGCTACACCTTC. Its translation is CASSPGRAWYGYTF.

This chain uses TRBV2 with TRBJ2-2; 12 bases fit TRBD2. The CDR3 sequence is 16 residues long. Germline CDR1 is SNHLY and CDR2 is FYNNEI. J gave up 5 bases and V 4 bases, and 5 bases lay outside the gene matches. The CDR3 nucleotides are TGTGCCAGCAGTGGTCTAGCGGGAGGGGGGACCGGGGAGCTGTTTTTT. It yields the protein CASSGLAGGGTGELFF.

The chain carries TRBV6-1 and TRBJ1-4; D is perhaps TRBD1 (5 bases). Germline-derived CDR1 and CDR2 are MNHNS and SASEGT. The CDR3 contains 14 residues. The ends were cut back, 0 bases at V and 8 bases at J, with 10 bases in the middle. The CDR3 loop reads CASSEAPGKEKLFF. DNA of the CDR3: TGTGCCAGCAGTGAAGCGCCAGGGAAGGAAAAACTGTTTTTT.

This rearrangement joins TRBV7-2 to TRBJ2-1, with 11 bases aligning to TRBD2. Germline lookup yields CDR1 SGHTA and CDR2 FQGNSA. The junction had 3 bases not matched to a gene; V was cut back by 6 bases and J by 2 bases. The CDR3 has 15 residues. The CDR3, as DNA: TGTGCCAGCAGGCGACTAGCGGGAACCTACAATGAGCAGTTCTTC. Amino acids: CASRRLAGTYNEQFF. Looking up the rest from reference TRBV7-2 and TRBJ2-1 gives the full variable domain: GAGVSQSPSNKVTEKGKDVELRCDPISGHTALYWYRQSLGQGLEFLIYFQGNSAPDKSGLPSDRFSAERTGGSVSTLTIQRTQQEDSAVYLCASRRLAGTYNEQFFGPGTRLTVL.

The rearrangement uses TRBV12-3 or TRBV12-4 and TRBJ1-1; no reliable D call. The CDR3 is made up of 13 amino acids. V shed 7 bases and J shed 7 bases, with 16 bases lying between them. The CDR3 DNA reads as TGTGCCAGCACTAAAAGAGGGTCAGTTGAAGCTTTCTTT. The encoded protein is CASTKRGSVEAFF.

This clone was recorded once. This chain links TRBV4-1 with TRBJ1-2; 10 bases are a match to TRBD1. The CDR3 is 16 amino acids. Germline V lookup: CDR1 MGHRA, CDR2 YSYEKL. Trimming cost V 6 bases and J 5 bases; bases outside gene matches: 12. The CDR3 here is CASRGRQGARSYGYTF. The DNA of the CDR3 is TGCGCCAGCAGGGGCCGACAGGGGGCGCGGAGTTATGGCTACACCTTC.